This TCR beta chain derives from a study of T cells in tumors after PD-1 blockade. Study as a whole: No patient had prior checkpoint blockade, systemic immunosuppression, or radiotherapy within 4 weeks.

Germline loops: CDR1 SGHTS, CDR2 YDEGEE. The CDR3 has 15 amino acids. V dropped 2 bases and J dropped 4 bases, with 13 bases sitting between them. Libraries were prepared by immunoSEQ multiplex PCR; TCRdb keeps only in-frame clonotypes and omits some of them. The repertoire holds 20,000 to 25,000 clones, 82% seen once, with around 10% in the top ten. The sequence was collected from a human donor with basal cell carcinoma. The J gene is TRBJ2-1, the V gene TRBV5-8; TRBD2 might be the D (7 bases). Sequenced material: PBMCs, taken after anti-PD-1 treatment. The CDR3 sequence is CASSLRGALYNEQFF. CDR3 nucleotides: TGTGCCAGCAGCTTACGGGGGGCCCTATACAATGAGCAGTTCTTC.